One and the same sample provided the 17 T cell receptor beta chains below, sequenced in a study of T-cell memory formation after mild COVID-19. TCRdb independently ran MiXCR on the 5' RACE reads; one entry per CDR3 protein. Of roughly 51,000 distinct CDR3 sequences in the sample, over 6.5% were seen once. Material for sequencing was PBMCs or a T cell subset sorted from them (not recorded which). The receptors shown here come from a man younger than 35 who had mild COVID-19 (a few samples of this study predate the infection). Cell type and time point are not known.

The J gene is TRBJ2-2, the V gene TRBV5-1, with 7 bases matching TRBD2. CDR1 is SGHRS and CDR2 is YFSETQ in the germline V gene. V was pared by 4 bases and J by 6 bases, with 6 bases of the junction left unmatched. The CDR3 totals 14 residues. The CDR3 bases are TGCGCCAGCAGCGCAAGCCTAGCGGCCGGGGAGCTGTTTTTT. This encodes CASSASLAAGELFF.

The V call is TRBV20-1, the J call TRBJ1-2; D perhaps matches TRBD1 (5 bases). Trimming took off 1 base at V and 1 base at J, with 10 bases between the two ends. The length of the CDR3 is 14 residues. The V gene's germline CDR1 is DFQATT and CDR2 SNEGSKA (reference sequence). This chain's CDR3 is CSARGGRHNYGYTF. CDR3 nucleotide sequence: TGCAGTGCTAGAGGGGGCAGGCATAACTATGGCTACACCTTC.

This clonotype has a handful of counts. This chain uses TRBV6-1 with TRBJ1-1, with D unresolved. The V gene's germline CDR1 is MNHNS and CDR2 SASEGT. The CDR3 runs to 12 residues. Trimming left V 7 bases short and J 3 bases short, with 9 bases between. CDR3 nucleotide sequence: TGTGCCAGCAACCTGGCTCACACTGAAGCTTTCTTT. Protein product: CASNLAHTEAFF.

This clonotype was found a few times. The CDR3 region has the DNA TGTGCCAGCAGTCTACCATCCGGCCGTACGCAGTATTTT. It is translated as CASSLPSGRTQYF. The chain recombines TRBV28 with TRBJ2-3; no reliable D call. Trimming pared 5 bases from V and 8 bases from J, leaving 14 bases between. The germline gives CDR1 MDHEN, CDR2 SYDVKM. The CDR3 runs 13 residues.

This clonotype was counted only a few times. Here the CDR3 reads CASSLAFGTGSQETQYF. The CDR3 DNA reads as TGTGCCAGCAGCTTAGCGTTCGGGACAGGGAGCCAAGAGACCCAGTACTTC. The chain joins TRBV7-9 to TRBJ2-5; 9 bases fit TRBD1. The ends lost 0 bases at V and 1 base at J; junction bases unmatched: 6. Germline lookup yields CDR1 SEHNR and CDR2 FQNEAQ (reference sequence). The CDR3 is 17 amino acids.

This clonotype occurred a few times. The rearrangement joins TRBV28 to TRBJ1-1, with unresolved D. This CDR3 has 14 residues. Trimming removed 3 bases at V and 1 base at J, with 9 bases between. Per the germline V gene, CDR1 is MDHEN and CDR2 is SYDVKM. The CDR3 DNA reads TGTGCCAGCAGTTTGTACCCAGGGAACACTGAAGCTTTCTTT. This gives the protein CASSLYPGNTEAFF.

This clonotype has just a few counts. The chain employs TRBV30 and TRBJ2-2, with TRBD2 matching 12 bases. V dropped 4 bases and J dropped 4; count of bases not matched to a gene: 4. The CDR3 has 15 residues. Per the germline V gene, CDR1 is GTSNPN and CDR2 is SVGIG (reference sequence). Here the CDR3 DNA reads TGTGCCTGGATCGGACTAGCGGGGCTCACCGGGGAGCTGTTTTTT. This translates into CAWIGLAGLTGELFF.

This clonotype came up a few times. This rearrangement joins TRBV5-6 to TRBJ2-5, with 14 bases fitting TRBD2. The CDR3 length is 16 residues. Germline V gene lookup returns CDR1 SGHDT and CDR2 YYEEEE. The ends lost 4 bases at V and 5 bases at J; junction bases unmatched: 7. CDR3 sequence (DNA): TGTGCCAGCAGCAGAGGACTAGCGGGGGGCCGTGAGACCCAGTACTTC. It is translated as CASSRGLAGGRETQYF.

The chain has TRBV20-1 and TRBJ2-1, with 7 bases that match TRBD2. The CDR3 extends over 15 amino acids. After removal of 3 bases from V and 5 bases from J, the junction contained 10 bases not matched to a gene. Per germline, CDR1 DFQATT and CDR2 SNEGSKA (reference sequence). CDR3 protein: CSASRFGGTDNEQFF. As DNA, the CDR3 is TGCAGTGCTAGTCGTTTCGGGGGGACCGACAATGAGCAGTTCTTC.

The chain combines TRBV29-1 with TRBJ1-4; D not resolved. CDR3 length equals 12 residues. From germline, CDR1 is SQVTM and CDR2 ANQGSEA. The germline V and J ends were trimmed by 7 bases and 5 bases, with 11 bases remaining between them. CDR3 DNA: TGCAGCGCTCGACGGGAGAATGAAAAACTGTTTTTT. It is translated as CSARRENEKLFF. The full variable domain, rest sourced from reference TRBV29-1 and TRBJ1-4, is SAVISQKPSRDICQRGTSLTIQCQVDSQVTMMFWYRQQPGQSLTLIATANQGSEATYESGFVIDKFPISRPNLTFSTLTVSNMSPEDSSIYLCSARRENEKLFFGSGTQLSVL.

This clonotype turned up a few times. The chain has TRBV2 and TRBJ2-2, with 7 bases identical to TRBD1. Germline lookup yields CDR1 SNHLY and CDR2 FYNNEI. Losses at the gene ends were 6 bases for V and 2 bases for J; bases not matched to a gene: 6. CDR3 length: 15 amino acids. This CDR3 reads CASRRGQSNTGELFF. The CDR3 DNA is TGTGCCAGCAGGAGGGGACAGAGTAACACCGGGGAGCTGTTTTTT.

This clonotype was seen repeatedly, ten times or more. This chain uses TRBV20-1 with TRBJ1-6; D is perhaps TRBD1 (6 bases). CDR3 size: 15 residues. Between the trimmed V and J ends, which lost 0 bases and 9 bases, there was a span of 15 bases. Germline CDR1 is DFQATT and CDR2 is SNEGSKA (reference sequence). The CDR3 spells CSARDQGRPLSPLHF. CDR3 sequence (DNA): TGCAGTGCTAGAGATCAGGGGAGACCACTTTCACCCCTCCACTTT.

The chain joins TRBV6-5 to TRBJ2-3; D is undetermined. The CDR3 is 12 amino acids. V lost 8 bases, J lost 2 bases, and 8 bases lay in between. From germline, CDR1 is MNHEY and CDR2 SVGAGI. The CDR3: CASGENTDTQYF. CDR3 bases: TGTGCCAGCGGCGAAAACACAGATACGCAGTATTTT.

This clonotype has only a few counts. J is TRBJ1-4 and V is TRBV6-6; D is uncertain. CDR1 MNHNY and CDR2 SVGAGI come from the germline V gene (reference sequence). The V and J ends lost 6 bases and 4 bases respectively, with 12 bases between them. The CDR3 is made up of 14 amino acids. The CDR3 nucleotides are TGTGCCAGCAGCCCGGCGGATATTAATGAAAAACTGTTTTTT. Translation: CASSPADINEKLFF.

This chain connects TRBV20-1 to TRBJ2-7; D perhaps matches TRBD2 (5 bases). Per the germline V gene, CDR1 is DFQATT and CDR2 is SNEGSKA (reference sequence). The CDR3 totals 13 residues. Trimming left V 0 bases short and J 3 bases short, with 9 bases between. CDR3 sequence (DNA): TGCAGTGCTAGAGATCCTACTAGCTACGAGCAGTACGTC. As protein: CSARDPTSYEQYV.

The sample holds many counts of this clonotype. This rearrangement joins TRBV12-3 or TRBV12-4 to TRBJ2-5; 11 positions agree with TRBD2. The junction had 4 bases not matched to a gene; V was cut back by 5 bases and J by 2 bases. The length of the CDR3 is 15 residues. The CDR3: CASSPSGGSQETQYF. The CDR3 DNA follows: TGTGCCAGCAGTCCTAGCGGGGGGAGTCAAGAGACCCAGTACTTC.

The chain employs TRBV12-3 or TRBV12-4 and TRBJ2-1, with TRBD2 identical over 9 bases. V gave up 6 bases and J gave up 3 bases; unmatched junction bases: 6. The CDR3 contains 15 residues. The DNA for the CDR3 is TGTGCCAGCAGAAGCAGCGGGGGGCACTACAATGAGCAGTTCTTC. Translated, it gives CASRSSGGHYNEQFF.